Listed below are T cell receptor beta chains from one sample, sequenced in a study of blood T cell repertoires in COVID-19. Assay: immunoSEQ multiplex PCR; the TCRdb copy retains only in-frame clones and omits some. Of about 52,000 clones in the sample, about 88% are singletons; the top ten hold more than 15%. Sample: peripheral blood. Receptor source: a human donor with active COVID-19. The donor label of this sample is uncertain. Each CDR3 is given with its conserved first and last residue. D genes are given only for firm matches. Not all rows give a size; the values are once, few, many and, for expanded clones, a class.

D	size	V	J	CDR3	DNA
TRBD1	.	TRBV6-2/TRBV6-3	TRBJ1-4	CASSQRQGATNEKLFF	TGTGCCAGCAGTCAACGACAGGGGGCAACTAATGAAAAACTGTTTTTT
TRBD1	.	TRBV27	TRBJ1-4	CASSTFPGQGSEKLFF	TGTGCCAGCAGTACGTTCCCCGGACAGGGGTCCGAAAAACTGTTTTTT
.	.	TRBV19	TRBJ2-3	CASSIGPGVVADTQYF	TGTGCCAGTAGTATTGGTCCAGGGGTTGTCGCAGATACGCAGTATTTT
.	.	TRBV7-2	TRBJ2-5	CASRRGGGETQYF	TGTGCCAGCAGAAGGGGGGGCGGGGAGACCCAGTACTTC
.	.	TRBV7-2	TRBJ2-3	CASSLYTDTQYF	TGTGCCAGCAGCCTATACACAGATACGCAGTATTTT
TRBD1	.	TRBV5-5	TRBJ2-7	CASSTIDRVNEQYF	TGTGCCAGCAGCACGATTGACAGGGTCAACGAGCAGTACTTC
.	.	TRBV6-6	TRBJ1-1	CASSFLDPGTEAFF	TGTGCCAGCAGTTTTCTCGACCCAGGGACTGAAGCTTTCTTT
.	.	TRBV27	TRBJ1-2	CASSLRQGRGYTF	TGTGCCAGCAGTCTCCGGCAGGGCCGTGGCTACACCTTC
.	.	TRBV13	TRBJ1-1	CASNGREGSAFF	TGTGCCAGCAATGGCAGGGAAGGCTCGGCTTTCTTT
.	.	TRBV6-5	TRBJ1-1	CASRREVRNTEAFF	TGTGCCAGCCGCAGGGAAGTAAGGAACACTGAAGCTTTCTTT
TRBD1	.	TRBV4-2	TRBJ1-2	CASSQAGTGFGYTF	TGTGCCAGCAGCCAAGCCGGGACAGGGTTTGGCTACACCTTC
.	.	TRBV12-3/TRBV12-4	TRBJ1-1	CASSFLATEAFF	TGTGCCAGCAGTTTTCTAGCCACTGAAGCTTTCTTT
.	.	TRBV4-1	TRBJ2-1	CASNLQIDLRGSEQFF	TGCGCCAGCAATCTGCAGATCGATCTTCGTGGGAGTGAGCAGTTCTTC
TRBD2	.	TRBV4-1	TRBJ2-5	CASSRSRTSGGTQYF	TGCGCCAGCAGCCGGAGTAGGACTAGCGGGGGAACCCAGTACTTC
.	.	TRBV6-4	TRBJ1-3	CASSDSGGGLAHDSGNTIYF	TGTGCCAGCAGTGATTCCGGGGGGGGGCTTGCACATGACTCTGGAAACACCATATATTTT
TRBD1	few	TRBV19	TRBJ1-2	CASSDRGNYGYTF	TGTGCCAGTTCGGACAGGGGTAACTATGGCTACACCTTC
.	once	TRBV18	TRBJ1-1	CASSPKGAEAFF	TGTGCCAGCTCACCAAAGGGGGCTGAAGCTTTCTTT
.	.	TRBV19	TRBJ1-1	CASRVLQGPNTEAFF	TGTGCCAGTAGGGTACTACAGGGTCCGAACACTGAAGCTTTCTTT